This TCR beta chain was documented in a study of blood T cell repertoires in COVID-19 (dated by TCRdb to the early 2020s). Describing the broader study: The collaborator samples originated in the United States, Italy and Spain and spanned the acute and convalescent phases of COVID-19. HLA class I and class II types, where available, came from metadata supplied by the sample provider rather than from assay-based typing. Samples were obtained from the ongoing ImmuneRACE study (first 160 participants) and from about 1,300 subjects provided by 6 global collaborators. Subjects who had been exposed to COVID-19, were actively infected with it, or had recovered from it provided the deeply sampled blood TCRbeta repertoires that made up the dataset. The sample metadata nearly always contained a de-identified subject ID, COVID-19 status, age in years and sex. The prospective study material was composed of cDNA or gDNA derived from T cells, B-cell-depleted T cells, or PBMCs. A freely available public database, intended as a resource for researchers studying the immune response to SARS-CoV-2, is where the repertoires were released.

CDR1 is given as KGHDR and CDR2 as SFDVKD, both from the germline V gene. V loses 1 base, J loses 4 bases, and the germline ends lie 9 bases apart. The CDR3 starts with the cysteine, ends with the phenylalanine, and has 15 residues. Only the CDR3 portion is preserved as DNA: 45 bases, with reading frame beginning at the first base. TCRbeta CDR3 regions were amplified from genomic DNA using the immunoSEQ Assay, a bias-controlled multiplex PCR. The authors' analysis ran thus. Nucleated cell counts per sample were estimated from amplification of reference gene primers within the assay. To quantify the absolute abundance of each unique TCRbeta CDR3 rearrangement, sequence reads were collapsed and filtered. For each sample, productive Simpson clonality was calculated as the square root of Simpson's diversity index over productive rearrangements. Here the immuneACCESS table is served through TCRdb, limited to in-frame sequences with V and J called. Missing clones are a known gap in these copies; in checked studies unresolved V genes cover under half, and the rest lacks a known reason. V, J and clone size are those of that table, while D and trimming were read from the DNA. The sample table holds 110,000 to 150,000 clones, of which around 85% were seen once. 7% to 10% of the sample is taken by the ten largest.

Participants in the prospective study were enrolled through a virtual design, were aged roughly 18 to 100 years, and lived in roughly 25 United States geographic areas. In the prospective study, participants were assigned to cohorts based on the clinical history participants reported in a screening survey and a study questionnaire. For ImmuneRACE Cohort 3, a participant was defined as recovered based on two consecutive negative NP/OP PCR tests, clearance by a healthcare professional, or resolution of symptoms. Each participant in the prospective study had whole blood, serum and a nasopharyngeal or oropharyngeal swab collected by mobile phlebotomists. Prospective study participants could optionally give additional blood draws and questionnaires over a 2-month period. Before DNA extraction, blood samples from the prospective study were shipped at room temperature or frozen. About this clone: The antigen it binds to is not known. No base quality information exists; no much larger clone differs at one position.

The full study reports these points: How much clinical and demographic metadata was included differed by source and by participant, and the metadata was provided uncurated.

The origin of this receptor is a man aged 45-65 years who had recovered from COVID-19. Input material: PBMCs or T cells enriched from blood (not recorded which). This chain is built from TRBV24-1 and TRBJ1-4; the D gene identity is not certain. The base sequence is TGTGCCACCAGTGATTTTTCAGCGGGTAATGAAAAACTGTTTTTT. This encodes CATSDFSAGNEKLFF.